Below are 16 T cell receptor beta chains sequenced from a single sample in a study of blood T cells in healthy people across ages. The use of a sample-barcoded 5' primer and a J-beta primer mix characterized a second PCR of roughly 6 to 12 cycles. TCRdb re-called the 5' RACE reads with MiXCR, one entry per CDR3 protein. Among hundreds of thousands of distinct CDR3 sequences listed, 40% to 50% were seen once. The sequenced sample consisted of blood. These receptors all stem from a man older than 75 in good health.

This chain connects TRBV20-1 to TRBJ2-3, with 9 bases lining up with TRBD2. The J segment lost 1 base and the V segment lost 0 bases, leaving 2 bases of the junction unmatched. This CDR3 has 15 residues. Looked up from germline, CDR1 is DFQATT and CDR2 is SNEGSKA (reference sequence). The CDR3 DNA reads TGCAGTGCTAGAGATGGCGGGGGGGGCACAGATACGCAGTATTTT. Translated: CSARDGGGGTDTQYF.

V usage is TRBV6-2 or TRBV6-3 and J usage is TRBJ2-7; 8 nucleotides agree with TRBD1. J lost 2 bases, V lost 5 bases, and 5 bases had no gene match. Germline V gives CDR1 MNHEY, CDR2 SVGEGT. This CDR3 has 14 residues. Written as DNA, the CDR3 is TGTGCCAGCAGTCAGACAGGGGTTCCCTACGAGCAGTACTTC. Protein sequence: CASSQTGVPYEQYF.

The chain couples TRBV7-2 to TRBJ2-3; TRBD2 agrees at 11 bases. The CDR3 has 14 residues. With 3 bases clipped from V and 6 bases from J, the junction kept 2 bases outside the gene matches. Germline V CDR1 and CDR2: SGHTA, FQGNSA. The chain's CDR3 is CASSFSGRVDTQYF. DNA for the CDR3: TGTGCCAGCAGCTTTAGCGGGAGGGTCGATACGCAGTATTTT.

J is TRBJ2-1 and V is TRBV7-2; 10 bases map to TRBD2. Per the germline V gene, CDR1 is SGHTA and CDR2 is FQGNSA. The CDR3 extends over 15 amino acids. V shed 6 bases and J 7 bases; nucleotides not matched to a gene: 9. The CDR3 DNA reads as TGTGCCAGCAGACCCACTAGCGGGATAAGTAATGAGCAGTTCTTC. It specifies CASRPTSGISNEQFF.

The chain employs TRBV5-6 and TRBJ2-5; TRBD2 might be the D (6 bases). Looked up from germline, CDR1 is SGHDT and CDR2 is YYEEEE. V dropped 5 bases and J dropped 1 base, with 15 bases sitting between them. CDR3 length: 15 amino acids. DNA of the CDR3: TGTGCCAGCAGGCCCAAAGGGACTGTCCAAGAGACCCAGTACTTC. Translated, it gives CASRPKGTVQETQYF.

The chain couples TRBV24-1 to TRBJ2-1, with 13 bases lining up with TRBD2. The CDR3 sequence is 18 residues long. Germline V lookup: CDR1 KGHDR, CDR2 SFDVKD. Trimming removed 5 bases from V and 3 bases from J; junction bases left unmatched: 9. The CDR3 nucleotides read TGTGCCACCAGTGGAACTAGCGGGAGGGCCAGAGGCTACAATGAGCAGTTCTTC. It specifies CATSGTSGRARGYNEQFF.

The chain links TRBV7-2 to TRBJ2-1, with 10 bases identical to TRBD2. Germline CDR1 is SGHTA and CDR2 is FQGNSA. Unmatched junction bases numbered 4, after V lost 4 bases and J lost 4 bases. The CDR3 is 15 residues long. The CDR3 spells CASSSTSGDYNEQFF. The CDR3 bases are TGTGCCAGCAGCTCCACTAGCGGGGATTACAATGAGCAGTTCTTC.

This clonotype was detected ten times or more. V and J are TRBV29-1 and TRBJ2-1; possible D gene TRBD2, 7 bases. V gave up 7 bases and J gave up 12 bases, with 22 bases separating them. From germline, CDR1 is SQVTM and CDR2 ANQGSEA. The CDR3 sequence is 13 residues long. CDR3: CSARGAEDRTQFF. The DNA of the CDR3 is TGCAGCGCCCGGGGGGCTGAGGACCGAACGCAGTTCTTC.

The CDR3 is CASGNKYEQYF. The CDR3 DNA follows: TGTGCCAGCGGTAACAAGTACGAGCAGTACTTC. The chain uses TRBV28 and TRBJ2-7; D unresolved. This CDR3 has 11 residues. The V gene's germline CDR1 is MDHEN and CDR2 SYDVKM. The V end was cut by 8 bases, the J end by 4 bases, with 9 bases between. Combining the CDR3 with reference TRBV28 and TRBJ2-7 gives the whole variable domain DVKVTQSSRYLVKRTGEKVFLECVQDMDHENMFWYRQDPGLGLRLIYFSYDVKMKEKGDIPEGYSVSREKKERFSLILESASTNQTSMYLCASGNKYEQYFGPGTRLTVT.

This clonotype has only one observation. V gene TRBV20-1 combines with J gene TRBJ2-3; D ambiguous. Germline CDR1 is DFQATT and CDR2 is SNEGSKA (reference sequence). V was trimmed by 5 bases and J by 6 bases, leaving 15 bases between them. This CDR3 is 13 amino acids long. As DNA, the CDR3 is TGCAGTGCTGGGCGAAGGGATACGGATACGCAGTATTTT. Translation: CSAGRRDTDTQYF.

Comment on this clonotype: Being one base from a much bigger clone, this may be a read error. The J gene is TRBJ2-3, the V gene TRBV7-3; 8 nucleotides agree with TRBD1. The CDR3 runs 16 residues. Germline CDR1 and CDR2: SGHTA and FQGTGA. CDR3 nucleotide sequence: TGTGCCTGCAGCCGCCAGGGGACAGGTAGCACAGATACGCAGTATTTT. Its translation is CACSRQGTGSTDTQYF.

V gene TRBV6-4 combines with J gene TRBJ2-3; D is unclear. The germline V gene has CDR1 MRHNA and CDR2 SNTAGT. This CDR3 comprises 17 residues. Trimming left V 4 bases short and J 1 base short, with 18 bases between. The CDR3 DNA follows: TGTGCCAGCAGTGCTAGTTTAATTGTCTACGGCACAGATACGCAGTATTTT. Its translation is CASSASLIVYGTDTQYF.

This sequence joins TRBV9 and TRBJ1-2, with a tentative D call TRBD1 (6 bases). The germline V gene encodes CDR1 SGDLS and CDR2 YYNGEE. V shed 3 bases and J shed 3 bases, with 12 bases lying between them. The CDR3 contains 14 residues. In nucleotides, the CDR3 is TGTGCCAGCAGCGCGGGGGGGCAGTACTATGGCTACACCTTC. Its translation: CASSAGGQYYGYTF.

In its sample, this clonotype was seen a few times. The chain recombines TRBV11-2 with TRBJ2-1; D uncertain. Germline V gives CDR1 SGHAT, CDR2 FQNNGV. V gave up 3 bases and J gave up 4 bases, with 19 bases separating them. The CDR3 covers 17 residues. The CDR3 region has the DNA TGTGCCAGCAGCTTTACCTTGGGTTTCTCCAGTTACAATGAGCAGTTCTTC. It is translated as CASSFTLGFSSYNEQFF.

This clonotype has a handful of counts. This chain links TRBV24-1 with TRBJ2-7, with 7 bases aligning to TRBD1. V shed 3 bases and J 2 bases; nucleotides not matched to a gene: 6. The CDR3 length is 15 residues. Germline-derived CDR1 and CDR2 are KGHDR and SFDVKD. The CDR3 reads CATSDTRQGTYEQYF. Here the CDR3 DNA reads TGTGCCACCAGTGATACAAGACAGGGAACCTACGAGCAGTACTTC.

This chain connects TRBV24-1 to TRBJ1-5, with TRBD1 matching over 11 bases. The germline CDR1 and CDR2 sequences are KGHDR and SFDVKD. The CDR3 has 17 residues. V was clipped by 3 bases and J by 2 bases; unmatched bases: 5. DNA of the CDR3: TGTGCCACCAGTGATAGTCGGACAGGGGGCGGCAATCAGCCCCAGCATTTT. This encodes CATSDSRTGGGNQPQHF.